This TCR beta chain was recorded in a study of T-cell reconstitution after alpha-beta-depleted transplantation in children. This clonotype showed up just a few times. This CDR3 has 16 residues. V shed 3 bases, J shed 1 base, and the junction held 8 bases outside the gene matches. Germline V lookup: CDR1 DFQATT, CDR2 SNEGSKA (reference sequence). During its preparation, the TCRbeta library received unique molecular identifiers. One entry per CDR3 protein, called by TCRdb with MiXCR from the PCR reads. The table includes 600,000 to 700,000 distinct CDR3 sequences, approximately 14% detected once. The chain uses TRBV20-1 and TRBJ2-5; TRBD2 agrees at 10 bases. This sequence was found in a girl aged 2 to 10 with congenital amegakaryocytic thrombocytopenia, due to receive a stem cell transplant. The material was PBMCs, obtained before TCRalphabeta/CD19-depleted stem cell transplant. DNA of the CDR3: TGCAGTGCTAGTACTCCGGGACTAGCGATCCAAGAGACCCAGTACTTC. This sequence encodes CSASTPGLAIQETQYF.